This T cell receptor beta chain was sequenced for a study of OX40 agonist ivuxolimab in advanced cancers. Study-level background: An anti-OX40 (CD134) antibody with agonistic activity, ivuxolimab, was administered to patients. Those treated in dose escalation had hepatocellular carcinoma, melanoma, renal cell cancer or head and neck cancer. Study-wide points: More expanded clones were seen, on average, in CD8+ T cells than in CD4+. The antigens recognized by the expanded peripheral T cells, that is their antigen specificity, were not determined.

Remarks on this clone: Antigen unknown.

Assay used: immunoSEQ multiplex PCR; TCRdb lists only in-frame clones, some missing. The data show approximately 41,000 clones, approximately 90% seen once. The CDR3 is 15 amino acids. From germline, CDR1 is LGHNA and CDR2 YSLEER. The V and J ends lost 4 bases and 8 bases, in that order; junction bases with no gene match: 7. The rearrangement links TRBV4-3 to TRBJ2-1, with 11 nucleotides matching TRBD2. The sample was CD4+ or CD8+ T cells sorted from blood, taken in a trial of the OX40 agonist ivuxolimab. The source of this sequence is an adult with an advanced solid tumor such as melanoma, head and neck, liver or kidney cancer. DNA for the CDR3: TGCGCCAGCAGCCCTATAGCGGGGGGGGCCTATGAGCAGTTCTTC. Protein sequence: CASSPIAGGAYEQFF.